A selection of T cell receptor beta chains follows, all from one sample in a study of cytomegalovirus exposure and HLA in healthy donors. Using immunoSEQ multiplex PCR, the repertoire was profiled, and TCRdb retains in-frame clones only, with some absent. This sample has 100,000 to 150,000 clones; roughly 75% occur once, and the top ten carry more than 3%. The specimen was PBMCs. The receptors derive from a woman aged 45-59 years in good health and CMV-seronegative. The CDR3 runs from the conserved cysteine through the conserved F or W. The order of the fields is J gene, V gene, CDR3 protein.

J gene: TRBJ2-1
V gene: TRBV28
CDR3 protein: CASSPSGVALAGGSGGYNEQFF

J gene: TRBJ2-2
V gene: TRBV29-1
CDR3 protein: CSAGTSGISSGELFF

J gene: TRBJ1-5
V gene: TRBV2
CDR3 protein: CASSGGRNNQPQHF

J gene: TRBJ1-1
V gene: TRBV19
CDR3 protein: CASSTPDSTNTEAFF

J gene: TRBJ2-5
V gene: TRBV18
CDR3 protein: CASSPTLTERQETQYF

J gene: TRBJ1-5
V gene: TRBV2
CDR3 protein: CASSDLDRLAVGWGNQPQHF

J gene: TRBJ1-5
V gene: TRBV6-1
CDR3 protein: CASRVDNQPQHF

J gene: TRBJ1-2
V gene: TRBV6-5
CDR3 protein: CASSYSPDRARGYTF

J gene: TRBJ2-1
V gene: TRBV2
CDR3 protein: CASNNYRELSNEQFF

J gene: TRBJ2-7
V gene: TRBV4-2
CDR3 protein: CASSQGLKDYEQYF

J gene: TRBJ2-1
V gene: TRBV6-1
CDR3 protein: CASRRVTYNEQFF

J gene: TRBJ1-2
V gene: TRBV9
CDR3 protein: CASSPGIGYTF

J gene: TRBJ1-1
V gene: TRBV30
CDR3 protein: CAWKTVGAHTEAFF

J gene: TRBJ2-3
V gene: TRBV10-3
CDR3 protein: CAISPGGADTQYF

J gene: TRBJ2-5
V gene: TRBV7-3
CDR3 protein: CASSSPGQETQYF

J gene: TRBJ2-7
V gene: TRBV7-2
CDR3 protein: CASSLAHRGSDEQYF

J gene: TRBJ1-3
V gene: TRBV7-9
CDR3 protein: CASSNDRDLTGGLGNTIYF

J gene: TRBJ1-4
V gene: TRBV6-5
CDR3 protein: CASSQMGSRDEKLFF

J gene: TRBJ1-1
V gene: TRBV28
CDR3 protein: CASSLIAGAPEAFF

J gene: TRBJ2-1
V gene: TRBV4-3
CDR3 protein: CASSQGTGVGYEQFF

J gene: TRBJ1-2
V gene: TRBV7-9
CDR3 protein: CASSSDRSYGYTF

J gene: TRBJ2-3
V gene: TRBV10-3
CDR3 protein: CAISYSGKVTDTQYF

J gene: TRBJ1-1
V gene: TRBV11-1
CDR3 protein: CASSLEAGSNTEAFF

J gene: TRBJ1-5
V gene: TRBV4-3
CDR3 protein: CASSQGQGSGNQPQHF

J gene: TRBJ2-4
V gene: TRBV28
CDR3 protein: CASRQGVVYIQYF

J gene: TRBJ2-4
V gene: TRBV4-3
CDR3 protein: CASSQDFGRGDIQYF

J gene: TRBJ2-3
V gene: TRBV11-2
CDR3 protein: CASSLGAGGGTDTQYF

J gene: TRBJ2-1
V gene: TRBV4-1
CDR3 protein: CASSRLAGVIYEQFF

J gene: TRBJ2-7
V gene: TRBV15
CDR3 protein: CATSRDPQGTSYEQYF

J gene: TRBJ2-7
V gene: TRBV6-6
CDR3 protein: CASSPPGTSGSYEQYF

J gene: TRBJ2-1
V gene: TRBV29-1
CDR3 protein: CSVERETGLNEQFF

J gene: TRBJ1-5
V gene: TRBV11-2
CDR3 protein: CASSLQGNQPQHF

J gene: TRBJ1-2
V gene: TRBV6-1
CDR3 protein: CASSEQGGVEGYTF

J gene: TRBJ1-5
V gene: TRBV29-1
CDR3 protein: CSVAGHNQPQHF

J gene: TRBJ2-7
V gene: TRBV7-9
CDR3 protein: CASRQSGTSGYEQYF

J gene: TRBJ2-5
V gene: TRBV14
CDR3 protein: CASSHQRTQETQYF

J gene: TRBJ1-5
V gene: TRBV7-8
CDR3 protein: CASSFSQGNQPQHF

J gene: TRBJ1-4
V gene: TRBV4-1
CDR3 protein: CASSQIPGQGGEKLFF

J gene: TRBJ2-7
V gene: TRBV14
CDR3 protein: CASSPSWTGGRYEQYF

J gene: TRBJ1-1
V gene: TRBV7-9
CDR3 protein: CASSLQENTEAFF

J gene: TRBJ2-1
V gene: TRBV7-3
CDR3 protein: CASSSDLERGYNEQFF

J gene: TRBJ2-7
V gene: TRBV6-1
CDR3 protein: CASSTQGYEQYF

J gene: TRBJ1-5
V gene: TRBV9
CDR3 protein: CASSVEGTNQPQHF

J gene: TRBJ2-7
V gene: TRBV18
CDR3 protein: CASSPPKSGPPYEQYF

J gene: TRBJ1-4
V gene: TRBV4-3
CDR3 protein: CASSQDYWGTGKLFF

J gene: TRBJ2-2
V gene: TRBV11-2
CDR3 protein: CASRYWTSGRGTGELFF